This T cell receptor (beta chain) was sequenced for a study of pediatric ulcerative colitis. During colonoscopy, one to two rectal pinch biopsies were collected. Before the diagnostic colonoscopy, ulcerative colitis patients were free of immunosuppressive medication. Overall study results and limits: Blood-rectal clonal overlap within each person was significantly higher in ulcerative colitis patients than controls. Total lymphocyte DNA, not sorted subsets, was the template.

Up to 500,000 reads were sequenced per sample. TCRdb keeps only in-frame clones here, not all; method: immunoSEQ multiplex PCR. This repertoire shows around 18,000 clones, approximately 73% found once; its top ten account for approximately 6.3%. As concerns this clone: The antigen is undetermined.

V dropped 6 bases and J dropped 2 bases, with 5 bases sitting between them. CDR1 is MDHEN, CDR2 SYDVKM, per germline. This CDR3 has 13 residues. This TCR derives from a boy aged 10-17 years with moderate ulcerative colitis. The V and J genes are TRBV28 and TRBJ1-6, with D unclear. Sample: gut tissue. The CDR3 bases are TGTGCCAGCAGCCGCCCCTATAATTCACCCCTCCACTTT. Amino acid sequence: CASSRPYNSPLHF.